The text below deals with one T cell receptor beta chain. This specimen comes from a study of T cells in Graves' hyperthyroidism and ophthalmopathy. RNA transcripts yielded amplified TCR beta CDR3 regions. Primed by the HTBI set, a first-round RT-PCR was run on the TCR CDR3. Each CDR3 protein is one row after TCRdb ran MiXCR on the multiplex PCR reads. The sample lists fewer than 750,000 distinct CDR3 sequences, 35% to 55% seen once, with approximately 8.4% in the top ten. In making diagnoses, clinical symptoms, serum thyroxine and TRAb, thyroid ultrasound and orbital computed tomography were all used. CDR1 LNHNV and CDR2 YYDKDF come from the germline V gene (reference sequence). V lost 0 bases to trimming and J lost 4 bases; unmatched junction nucleotides: 7. This CDR3 is 16 amino acids long.

V gene TRBV15 combines with J gene TRBJ2-5; 8 bases align to TRBD1. This TCR was sampled from a woman younger than 35 with Graves' hyperthyroidism. The sequenced sample consisted of peripheral blood or thyroid tissue (not recorded which). The CDR3 sequence is CATSREGQGVTETQYF. DNA for the CDR3: TGTGCCACCAGCAGAGAAGGACAGGGAGTTACAGAGACCCAGTACTTC.